This T cell receptor (beta chain) was sequenced during a study of blood T cell repertoires in COVID-19. Whole-study context: The United States, Italy and Spain supplied acute and convalescent COVID-19 samples.

Original methodology: Researchers report that nucleated cell counts were estimated from reference gene primer amplification. Profiled with immunoSEQ multiplex PCR; TCRdb holds only in-frame clones, not every one. V, J and clone size are those of that table, while D and trimming were read from the DNA. The data contain approximately 150,000 clones, about 80% of them singletons. Specimen: peripheral blood. This sequence originates from a man between 65 and 85 years old who had recovered from COVID-19.

The CDR3 DNA sequence: TGTGCCAGCAGCTTAGGCCGACTAGTATACTACAATGAGCAGTTCTTC. Translation gives CASSLGRLVYYNEQFF. The rearrangement uses TRBV7-9 and TRBJ2-1, with a possible D match to TRBD2 (6 bases). The germline V gene encodes CDR1 SEHNR and CDR2 FQNEAQ (reference sequence). V gave up 1 base and J gave up 3 bases, with 13 bases separating them. The CDR3 has 16 amino acids. Based on the CDR3 plus reference TRBV7-9 and TRBJ2-1, the full variable domain is DTGVSQNPRHKITKRGQNVTFRCDPISEHNRLYWYRQTLGQGPEFLTYFQNEAQLEKSRLLSDRFSAERPKGSFSTLEIQRTEQGDSAMYLCASSLGRLVYYNEQFFGPGTRLTVL.